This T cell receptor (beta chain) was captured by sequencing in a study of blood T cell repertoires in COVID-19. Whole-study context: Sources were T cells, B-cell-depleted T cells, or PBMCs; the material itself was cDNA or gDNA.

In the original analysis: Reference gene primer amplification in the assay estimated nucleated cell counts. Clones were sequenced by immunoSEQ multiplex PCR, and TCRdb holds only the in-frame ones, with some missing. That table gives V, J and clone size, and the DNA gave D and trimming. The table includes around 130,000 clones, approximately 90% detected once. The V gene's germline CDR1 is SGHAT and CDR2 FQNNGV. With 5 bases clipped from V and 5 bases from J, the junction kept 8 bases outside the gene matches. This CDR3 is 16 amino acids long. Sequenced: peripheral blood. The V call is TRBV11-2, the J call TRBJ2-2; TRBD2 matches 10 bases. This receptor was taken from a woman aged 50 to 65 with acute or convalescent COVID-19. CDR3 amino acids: CASSRSGGLKTGELFF. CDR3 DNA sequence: TGTGCCAGCAGCCGTAGCGGGGGGTTGAAAACCGGGGAGCTGTTTTTT.